This is a list of T cell receptor beta chains from one sample in a study of blood T cell repertoires in COVID-19. Sequencing used immunoSEQ multiplex PCR; TCRdb keeps in-frame clones, though not all of them. This sample has roughly 200,000 clones; about 88% occur once, and the top ten carry around 2.6%. Sequenced input: PBMCs or T cells enriched from blood (not recorded which). These receptor sequences come from a woman aged 25-40 years who had recovered from COVID-19. Each CDR3 is given with its conserved first and last residue. A D gene is named only where the DNA matches it firmly. Rows give clone size only sometimes, using once, few, many, or a class for an expanded clone.

j_call: TRBJ1-5; cdr3_length: 14; clone_size: once; v_call: TRBV11-2; d_call: TRBD1; cdr3_nt: TGTGCCAGCAGCTCTGACAGGGGGTTTCAGCCCCAGCATTTT; cdr3_aa: CASSSDRGFQPQHF
j_call: TRBJ1-1; cdr3_length: 15; clone_size: .; v_call: TRBV4-1; d_call: .; cdr3_nt: TGCGCCAGCAGCCAAGCAGGTCCCATGAACACTGAAGCTTTCTTT; cdr3_aa: CASSQAGPMNTEAFF
j_call: TRBJ2-3; cdr3_length: 12; clone_size: once; v_call: TRBV7-9; d_call: .; cdr3_nt: TGTGCCAGCAGCTTCCGCGCGGATACGCAGTATTTT; cdr3_aa: CASSFRADTQYF
j_call: TRBJ1-6; cdr3_length: 15; clone_size: .; v_call: TRBV7-2; d_call: .; cdr3_nt: TGTGCCAGCAGCTTAGATGCCAGACGGGATTCACCCCTCCACTTT; cdr3_aa: CASSLDARRDSPLHF
j_call: TRBJ1-6; cdr3_length: 17; clone_size: .; v_call: TRBV7-8; d_call: .; cdr3_nt: TGTGCCAGCAGCCCCGCTAGCGCCCTGAGAGGCATTTCACCCCTCCACTTT; cdr3_aa: CASSPASALRGISPLHF
j_call: TRBJ1-6; cdr3_length: 14; clone_size: .; v_call: TRBV7-2; d_call: .; cdr3_nt: TGTGCCAGCAGAGTGGACAGTTCATACTCACCCCTCCACTTT; cdr3_aa: CASRVDSSYSPLHF
j_call: TRBJ2-7; cdr3_length: 14; clone_size: .; v_call: TRBV9; d_call: .; cdr3_nt: TGTGCCAGCAGCCCCCTGACAGGAACCTACGAGCAGTACTTC; cdr3_aa: CASSPLTGTYEQYF
j_call: TRBJ1-2; cdr3_length: 14; clone_size: .; v_call: TRBV10-3; d_call: .; cdr3_nt: TGTGCCATCAGTGAGTGGCAGGGAGGAGGAGGCTACACCTTC; cdr3_aa: CAISEWQGGGGYTF
j_call: TRBJ2-3; cdr3_length: 17; clone_size: .; v_call: TRBV7-3; d_call: TRBD1; cdr3_nt: TGTGCCAGCAGCTTAGAAGTGGGCAGGGGGCTTACGGATACGCAGTATTTT; cdr3_aa: CASSLEVGRGLTDTQYF
j_call: TRBJ1-3; cdr3_length: 14; clone_size: .; v_call: TRBV11-2; d_call: .; cdr3_nt: TGTGCCAGCAGCTTAGATACCCCTAGAAACACCATATATTTT; cdr3_aa: CASSLDTPRNTIYF
j_call: TRBJ1-5; cdr3_length: 13; clone_size: once; v_call: TRBV7-2; d_call: .; cdr3_nt: TGTGCCAGCAGGGCAAATAGCAATCAGCCCCAGCATTTT; cdr3_aa: CASRANSNQPQHF
j_call: TRBJ1-2; cdr3_length: 18; clone_size: once; v_call: TRBV3-1/TRBV3-2; d_call: .; cdr3_nt: TGTGCCAGCAGCCAAGAACGCCCGGGGGAGGGGGTAAAATATGGCTACACCTTC; cdr3_aa: CASSQERPGEGVKYGYTF
j_call: TRBJ2-1; cdr3_length: 14; clone_size: .; v_call: TRBV4-3; d_call: TRBD1; cdr3_nt: TGCGCCAGCAGCCGTACGACAGGGGTCGGTGAGCAGTTCTTC; cdr3_aa: CASSRTTGVGEQFF
j_call: TRBJ2-1; cdr3_length: 15; clone_size: .; v_call: TRBV21-1; d_call: .; cdr3_nt: TGTGCCAGCAGCATCCGAGAAAGCTCCTACAATGAGCAGTTCTTC; cdr3_aa: CASSIRESSYNEQFF
j_call: TRBJ1-2; cdr3_length: 13; clone_size: .; v_call: TRBV27; d_call: .; cdr3_nt: TGTGCCAGCAGTCTACCCGCGGGGGGGGGCTACACCTTC; cdr3_aa: CASSLPAGGGYTF
j_call: TRBJ2-2; cdr3_length: 15; clone_size: .; v_call: TRBV18; d_call: TRBD1; cdr3_nt: TGTGCCAGCTCACCAAGGGGACAGGGAGACGGGGAGCTGTTTTTT; cdr3_aa: CASSPRGQGDGELFF
j_call: TRBJ2-1; cdr3_length: 16; clone_size: .; v_call: TRBV9; d_call: .; cdr3_nt: TGTGCCAGCAGCTCCCGTGGTAGCTTGAGTTACAATGAGCAGTTCTTC; cdr3_aa: CASSSRGSLSYNEQFF
j_call: TRBJ2-7; cdr3_length: 16; clone_size: .; v_call: TRBV5-1; d_call: TRBD1; cdr3_nt: TGCGCCAGCAGCTTGGCCTCGGGACAGCCCACCTACGAGCAGTACTTC; cdr3_aa: CASSLASGQPTYEQYF
j_call: TRBJ1-1; cdr3_length: 11; clone_size: .; v_call: TRBV25-1; d_call: .; cdr3_nt: TGTGCCAGCAGGCTAGACGCCGAAGCTTTCTTT; cdr3_aa: CASRLDAEAFF
j_call: TRBJ1-6; cdr3_length: 16; clone_size: .; v_call: TRBV7-9; d_call: TRBD1; cdr3_nt: TGTGCCAGCAGCTTAGAGGGACAGGGCTATAATTCACCCCTCCACTTT; cdr3_aa: CASSLEGQGYNSPLHF
j_call: TRBJ1-1; cdr3_length: 17; clone_size: .; v_call: TRBV5-4; d_call: TRBD1; cdr3_nt: TGTGCCAGCAGCCCAGGGACAGGGTACAGGGTGAACACTGAAGCTTTCTTT; cdr3_aa: CASSPGTGYRVNTEAFF
j_call: TRBJ2-1; cdr3_length: 15; clone_size: .; v_call: TRBV5-1; d_call: TRBD2; cdr3_nt: TGCGCCAGCAGCCTGACTAGCGTCCCCTACAATGAGCAGTTCTTC; cdr3_aa: CASSLTSVPYNEQFF
j_call: TRBJ1-1; cdr3_length: 15; clone_size: .; v_call: TRBV9; d_call: .; cdr3_nt: TGTGCCAGCAGCCCAACAACCCGGGGGGGTGATGAAGCTTTCTTT; cdr3_aa: CASSPTTRGGDEAFF
j_call: TRBJ2-7; cdr3_length: 14; clone_size: .; v_call: TRBV4-2; d_call: .; cdr3_nt: TGTGCCAGCAGCCAAGAGCCGGGTTCTTACGAGCAGTACTTC; cdr3_aa: CASSQEPGSYEQYF
j_call: TRBJ1-4; cdr3_length: 17; clone_size: .; v_call: TRBV27; d_call: TRBD1; cdr3_nt: TGTGCCAGCAGTGCCCTCGGGACAGGGGTTTTTGGTGAAAAACTGTTTTTT; cdr3_aa: CASSALGTGVFGEKLFF
j_call: TRBJ1-5; cdr3_length: 15; clone_size: few; v_call: TRBV4-1; d_call: .; cdr3_nt: TGCGCCAGCAGCCAAGAAATTTCAGGGTGGCAGCCCCAGCATTTT; cdr3_aa: CASSQEISGWQPQHF
j_call: TRBJ1-2; cdr3_length: 13; clone_size: .; v_call: TRBV27; d_call: .; cdr3_nt: TGTGCCAGCAGTTCCTCAGGGGTCTATGGCTACACCTTC; cdr3_aa: CASSSSGVYGYTF
j_call: TRBJ2-3; cdr3_length: 14; clone_size: once; v_call: TRBV27; d_call: TRBD1; cdr3_nt: TGTGCCAGCAGCCCAACAGGGGACCGAGATACGCAGTATTTT; cdr3_aa: CASSPTGDRDTQYF
j_call: TRBJ1-4; cdr3_length: 13; clone_size: .; v_call: TRBV19; d_call: .; cdr3_nt: TGTGCCAGTAGTGGGGAGGTGGGGGAAAAACTGTTTTTT; cdr3_aa: CASSGEVGEKLFF
j_call: TRBJ1-2; cdr3_length: 15; clone_size: few; v_call: TRBV9; d_call: .; cdr3_nt: TGTGCCAGCAGCGATACGGGGTGGGGGGTACATGGCTACACCTTC; cdr3_aa: CASSDTGWGVHGYTF
j_call: TRBJ1-5; cdr3_length: 13; clone_size: .; v_call: TRBV6-5; d_call: .; cdr3_nt: TGTGCCAGCAGTCGGACGGGAAATCAGCCCCAGCATTTT; cdr3_aa: CASSRTGNQPQHF
j_call: TRBJ2-7; cdr3_length: 15; clone_size: .; v_call: TRBV18; d_call: .; cdr3_nt: TGTGCCAGCTCACCCCTTGAGGTCGGGACCTACGAGCAGTACTTC; cdr3_aa: CASSPLEVGTYEQYF